This T cell receptor beta chain was found in a study of blood T cell repertoires in COVID-19. As for the study in general: There were acute and convalescent COVID-19 samples, and they came from the United States, Italy and Spain.

During active infection, Seattle patients enrolled and were then monitored through disease. Libraries were prepared by immunoSEQ multiplex PCR; TCRdb keeps only in-frame clonotypes and omits some of them. The sample yields some 500,000 clones, about 88% seen once. Trimming pared 0 bases from V and 9 bases from J, leaving 15 bases between. The CDR3 extends over 15 amino acids. CDR1 and CDR2 (germline): LGHNA, YNFKEQ. The TCR comes from a woman in her forties or fifties with COVID-19, enrolled during active disease. Input material: peripheral blood. The V gene is TRBV4-2, the J gene TRBJ2-1, with D possibly matching TRBD1 (6 bases). The CDR3: CASSQDAGVASEQFF. In DNA, the CDR3 is TGTGCCAGCAGCCAAGATGCAGGGGTGGCCTCTGAGCAGTTCTTC.